This is a list of T cell receptor beta chains from one sample in a study of blood T cell repertoires in COVID-19. TCRdb keeps only in-frame clones here, not all; method: immunoSEQ multiplex PCR. Here the sample spans about 83,000 clones, around nine tenths being singletons. Sequencing input: peripheral blood. Source of these receptors: a man older than 75 with active or convalescent COVID-19. The CDR3 runs from the conserved cysteine through the conserved F or W. The D gene is left open where the match is weak. Clone size is stated in some rows and not others, as once, few, many or a class when expanded.

j_call	d_call	clone_size	v_call	cdr3_nt	cdr3_aa
TRBJ2-3	TRBD2	.	TRBV24-1	TGTGCCACCAGTGAAGTAAAGAGCGGGAACACAGATACGCAGTATTTT	CATSEVKSGNTDTQYF
TRBJ2-5	.	.	TRBV11-2	TGTGCCAGCAGCTTAAGGGTCGGGGGTGAGACCCAGTACTTC	CASSLRVGGETQYF
TRBJ2-2	TRBD1	.	TRBV24-1	TGTGCCACCAAGGGGACAGCGAACACCGGGGAGCTGTTTTTT	CATKGTANTGELFF
TRBJ1-2	.	once	TRBV9	TGTGCCAGCAGCGTAGGTCGCGACTATGGCTACACCTTC	CASSVGRDYGYTF
TRBJ1-4	.	few	TRBV5-6	TGTGCCAGCAGCTTGGCCCCTGGCGAGCGCGCAAAACTGTTTTTT	CASSLAPGERAKLFF
TRBJ1-1	TRBD1	.	TRBV5-1	TGCGCCAGCAGCACACCTGGGACAGACACTGAAGCTTTCTTT	CASSTPGTDTEAFF
TRBJ1-1	.	few	TRBV4-1	TGCGCCAGCAGCCTGGACAGAACATCGCGGAGTGAAGCTTTCTTT	CASSLDRTSRSEAFF
TRBJ2-5	TRBD2	.	TRBV24-1	TGTGCCGCTAGCGGGGGGAATGAAGAGACCCAGTACTTC	CAASGGNEETQYF
TRBJ2-3	.	.	TRBV11-2	TGTGCCAGCAGCTGGCCCCCAGCAGATACGCAGTATTTT	CASSWPPADTQYF
TRBJ2-5	TRBD2	.	TRBV3-1/TRBV3-2	TGTACCAGCAGCCAAGTGGCGGGGGGCGGAGAGACCCAGTACTTC	CTSSQVAGGGETQYF
TRBJ1-4	.	.	TRBV2	TGTGCCAGCAAGGGGACACCAACTAATGAAAAACTGTTTTTT	CASKGTPTNEKLFF
TRBJ2-4	.	.	TRBV19	TGTGCCAGTTGGGGACAAGCCAAAAACATTCAGTACTTC	CASWGQAKNIQYF
TRBJ2-3	TRBD1	.	TRBV18	TGTGCCAGCTCGCCATCAGGGGGCCGGGCAGATACGCAGTATTTT	CASSPSGGRADTQYF
TRBJ1-4	.	once	TRBV7-9	TGTGCCAGCAGCTTATTCCCCGGGCGGGAGGAAAAACTGTTTTTT	CASSLFPGREEKLFF
TRBJ2-3	.	.	TRBV9	TGTGCCAGCAGCGTTGCCCCGCGGGACACAGATACGCAGTATTTT	CASSVAPRDTDTQYF
TRBJ2-3	TRBD2	.	TRBV27	TGTGCCAGCAGACCACTTCTATCCGGGACTAGCGGCACAGATACGCAGTATTTT	CASRPLLSGTSGTDTQYF
TRBJ1-2	.	.	TRBV6-5	TGTGCCACGCAGGGCGCCTCGGAGGGCTACACCTTC	CATQGASEGYTF
TRBJ2-1	.	.	TRBV21-1	TGTGCCACAATAGACAGGACCTACCTCGACTCCTACAATGAGCAGTTCTTC	CATIDRTYLDSYNEQFF
TRBJ1-6	TRBD1	.	TRBV6-5	TGTGCCAGCAGTTACTCGACAGGGGTGAGGAATTCACCCCTCCACTTT	CASSYSTGVRNSPLHF
TRBJ2-1	TRBD1	.	TRBV6-5	TGTGCCAGTTTCTCCGGGACAGGGGCCTACAATGAGCAGTTCTTC	CASFSGTGAYNEQFF
TRBJ1-6	.	.	TRBV6-1	TGTGCCAGCAGTGAAGCCCGACACGGCGCCGGTAATTCACCCCTCCACTTT	CASSEARHGAGNSPLHF
TRBJ1-2	.	once	TRBV7-9	TGTGCCAGCAGCGAACAGGGTTATGGCTACACCTTC	CASSEQGYGYTF
TRBJ2-3	.	.	TRBV7-2	TGTGCCAGCAGCTTCCGTAGTCGCATTCCAGATACGCAGTATTTT	CASSFRSRIPDTQYF
TRBJ2-2	.	.	TRBV28	TGTGCCAGCAGTCCGCCGGGACAAGGCTCCCTCGGCACCGGGGAGCTGTTTTTT	CASSPPGQGSLGTGELFF
TRBJ1-2	.	few	TRBV5-5	TGTGCCAGCAGCTTGTACCCAGCAGCGGCAGTCAACTATGGCTACACCTTC	CASSLYPAAAVNYGYTF
TRBJ2-5	.	.	TRBV30	TGTGCCTGGAGTGTACTGCAACCAGAGACCCAGTACTTC	CAWSVLQPETQYF
TRBJ1-3	.	.	TRBV28	TGTGCCAGCAGTCCCGCGGGCCTAGGAAACACCATATATTTT	CASSPAGLGNTIYF
TRBJ2-3	TRBD2	once	TRBV19	TGTGCCAGTAGTACTAGCGGGTTGGCGCAGTATTTT	CASSTSGLAQYF
TRBJ2-1	.	.	TRBV10-3	TGTGCCATCAGTGAGTCGGGAGTCTCCTACAATGAGCAGTTCTTC	CAISESGVSYNEQFF
TRBJ2-2	TRBD1	.	TRBV10-1	TGCGCCAGCAGTTTGGGACAGACAGGGACCGGGGAGCTGTTTTTT	CASSLGQTGTGELFF
TRBJ1-2	.	once	TRBV29-1	TGCAGCGTGGAAGGTGGGGAGTATAGATATGGCTACACCTTC	CSVEGGEYRYGYTF
TRBJ2-6	.	few	TRBV18	TGTGCCAGCTCACCCACAGGGAGTGGGGCCAACGTCCTGACTTTC	CASSPTGSGANVLTF
TRBJ1-1	.	.	TRBV5-6	TGTGCCAGCAGCTTGATGGGGGGCACTGAAGCTTTCTTT	CASSLMGGTEAFF
TRBJ1-1	.	.	TRBV29-1	TGCAGCGTTCGCAGGGTAGCTGAAGCTTTCTTT	CSVRRVAEAFF
TRBJ1-4	.	.	TRBV29-1	TGCAGCGTTGTTTTGGGAGGGGGAAAACTGTTTTTT	CSVVLGGGKLFF
TRBJ1-3	TRBD1	.	TRBV18	TGTGCCAGCTCACCACCCGGACAGGGGTCTGGAAACACCATATATTTT	CASSPPGQGSGNTIYF
TRBJ2-5	.	.	TRBV7-9	TGTGCCAGCAGCTTAGGTGACAGCAAAGAGACCCAGTACTTC	CASSLGDSKETQYF
TRBJ2-3	.	few	TRBV14	TGTGCCAGCAGCCAAGTGGGCAGAATACCCGATACGCAGTATTTT	CASSQVGRIPDTQYF
TRBJ1-1	TRBD1	.	TRBV30	TGTGCCTGGACTGCCGGGACAGTAGACACTGAAGCTTTCTTT	CAWTAGTVDTEAFF
TRBJ1-2	.	once	TRBV19	TGTGCCAGTACCATCAGAGGAGGGCCCTCTGGCTACACCTTC	CASTIRGGPSGYTF
TRBJ2-3	.	.	TRBV4-2	TGTGCCAGCAGCAGGAGGGGGGGCCGGGATTGGACAGATACGCAGTATTTT	CASSRRGGRDWTDTQYF
TRBJ1-1	.	.	TRBV5-1	TGCGCCAGCAGCACGGACGGCGCCGGGGACACTGAAGCTTTCTTT	CASSTDGAGDTEAFF
TRBJ1-2	TRBD1	once	TRBV6-6	TGTGCCAGCAGTTACGCAGGGACAGCCGGCGGTGGCTACACCTTC	CASSYAGTAGGGYTF
TRBJ2-1	.	.	TRBV29-1	TGCAGCGTTGGACAGGGAGGTTACAATGAGCAGTTCTTC	CSVGQGGYNEQFF